Included here is one T cell receptor beta chain sequence, with context. The table came from immunoSEQ multiplex PCR; TCRdb's copy has only in-frame clones and leaves some out. This repertoire shows roughly 13,000 clones, approximately 82% found once; its top ten account for about 7.2%. The sample is drawn from a study of tumour-infiltrating T cells in Burkitt lymphoma. After removal of 2 bases from V and 4 bases from J, the junction contained 8 bases not matched to a gene. The CDR3 contains 16 residues. The V gene's germline CDR1 is ENHRY and CDR2 SYGVKD. The sequence was obtained from a human donor with diffuse large B-cell lymphoma. The chain recombines TRBV10-3 with TRBJ2-1; TRBD2 matches at 7 bases. The sample was tumor tissue. The CDR3 region is CAISEPRAGPYNEQFF. As DNA, the CDR3 is TGTGCCATCAGTGAGCCAAGAGCGGGACCTTACAATGAGCAGTTCTTC.